The entry below describes one T cell receptor beta chain. The sample is drawn from a study of neoadjuvant anti-PD-1 for oral cavity cancer. Time point specified: after neoadjuvant nivolumab, at surgical resection. Clones were sequenced by immunoSEQ multiplex PCR, and TCRdb holds only the in-frame ones, with some missing. This repertoire shows more than 13,000 clones, approximately 70% found once; its top ten account for about 3%. Germline CDR1 is LNHDA and CDR2 is SQIVND (reference sequence). The ends were cut back, 3 bases at V and 5 bases at J, with 8 bases in the middle. The CDR3 length is 12 residues.

This chain connects TRBV19 to TRBJ2-7; D unclear. The TCR was taken from a person between 40 and 85 years old with oral cavity squamous cell carcinoma. Sequenced material: PBMCs, taken after nivolumab (anti-PD-1) treatment. The CDR3 region is CASSMVGNEQYF. DNA of the CDR3: TGTGCCAGTAGTATGGTGGGTAACGAGCAGTACTTC.